This T cell receptor (beta chain) was recovered during a study of shared clonotypes between healthy human individuals. Background on the study: Participating donors consisted of two women and a few men aged 18 to 49. Whole-study findings and limits: Shared clonotypes: about 5% naive CD4, around 3.5% naive CD8, under 2.5% memory CD4, over 0.3% memory CD8. The small donor group covered limited genetic and exposure diversity.

Positively selected for CCR7, the CD45RO-negative cells used as naive CD8 cells excluded terminally differentiated effector memory CD45RA+ cells. The V gene end was trimmed by 3 bases and the J gene end by 2 bases; junction bases not matched to a gene: 3. The germline V gene has CDR1 SGHAT and CDR2 FQNNGV. The length of the CDR3 is 17 residues. Sequenced by immunoSEQ multiplex PCR; TCRdb stores in-frame clones only, minus some. The profile shows around 700,000 clones, around 90% of them singletons. This clone was recorded once. The antigen is not known. The chain employs TRBV11-2 and TRBJ2-3, with 15 bases lining up with TRBD2. This clonotype was sampled from a man aged 25-45 years in good health. The sample taken for sequencing was naive CD8+ T cells sorted from blood. The CDR3 bases are TGTGCCAGCAGCTTGGGACTAGCGGGAGGACCCACAGATACGCAGTATTTT. Protein: CASSLGLAGGPTDTQYF.